The 12 T cell receptor beta chains in this list originate from one sample, sequenced in a study of CD8+CD57+ T cells in acquired aplastic anemia. Genomic DNA constituted the template upon which TCR beta VDJ and CDR3 profiling was performed. MiXCR, run by TCRdb on the reads, gives a single entry per CDR3 protein. The sample holds about 220,000 distinct CDR3 sequences, approximately 50% seen once. It was patients with CD8+CD57+ cell expansion by flow cytometry who were chosen for sequencing. Specimen: sorted CD4+, CD8+, or CD8+CD57+ T cells (not recorded which) from PBMCs. The origin of the receptors is a human donor with aplastic anemia.

This clonotype was observed a handful of times. The chain recombines TRBV30 with TRBJ1-5; D perhaps matches TRBD1 (6 bases). Germline CDR1 reads GTSNPN; CDR2 reads SVGIG (reference sequence). The CDR3 is 14 amino acids. Trimming took 1 base from V and 3 from J, leaving 10 bases between them. CDR3 sequence: CAWSETGYNQPQHF. The CDR3 nucleotides are TGTGCCTGGAGTGAGACAGGCTACAATCAGCCCCAGCATTTT.

This clonotype was seen many times. The rearrangement links TRBV6-1 to TRBJ2-7; 8 bases are shared with TRBD1. The CDR3 is 13 residues long. The germline V gene encodes CDR1 MNHNS and CDR2 SASEGT. V lost 7 bases, J lost 3 bases, and 5 bases stayed unmatched. The DNA for the CDR3 is TGTGCCAGCAAGAAGGGACAGGTCTACGAGCAGTACTTC. It encodes CASKKGQVYEQYF.

This clonotype has at least ten counts. The junction and the germline gene differ at one end; a read error may be behind it. This sequence joins TRBV12-3 or TRBV12-4 and TRBJ1-2; no definite D call. The CDR3 runs 10 residues. CDR3 DNA: TGTGCCAGCACTCCTCCCCCGGGAATCTTC. Protein product: CASTPPPGIF.

The J gene is TRBJ1-6, the V gene TRBV7-8; the D is unclear. Germline V gene lookup returns CDR1 SGHVS and CDR2 FQNEAQ. Trimming removed 0 bases from V and 7 bases from J, with 7 bases in between. The CDR3 extends over 14 amino acids. The CDR3 coding sequence is TGTGCCAGCAGCTTAGCGAGCGGGAATTCACCCCTCCACTTT. Translated, it gives CASSLASGNSPLHF.

This clonotype was seen ten or more times. V usage is TRBV7-2 and J usage is TRBJ2-1, with 9 bases that match TRBD2. The CDR3 runs to 16 residues. V shed 1 base, J shed 7 bases, and the junction held 8 bases outside the gene matches. Germline V lookup: CDR1 SGHTA, CDR2 FQGNSA. CDR3 in amino acids: CASSLGGGGRANEQFF. In DNA form, the CDR3 reads TGTGCCAGCAGCTTAGGGGGCGGCGGGAGGGCAAATGAGCAGTTCTTC.

The J gene is TRBJ2-3, the V gene TRBV7-2; 7 bases map to TRBD1. The junction had 5 bases not matched to a gene; V was cut back by 5 bases and J by 6 bases. CDR1 is SGHTA and CDR2 is FQGNSA in the germline V gene. The length of the CDR3 is 13 residues. CDR3 residues: CASSKQGSDTQYF. CDR3 in DNA: TGTGCCAGCAGCAAACAGGGGTCTGATACGCAGTATTTT.

This clonotype has at least ten counts. The genes are TRBV29-1 and TRBJ2-3; 10 bases are shared with TRBD1. The CDR3 contains 15 residues. The germline gives CDR1 SQVTM, CDR2 ANQGSEA. With 7 bases clipped from V and 2 bases from J, the junction kept 9 bases outside the gene matches. As DNA, the CDR3 is TGCAGCGCCGCAGACAGGGGGCTTGACACAGATACGCAGTATTTT. Translation gives CSAADRGLDTDTQYF.

This chain links TRBV6-2 or TRBV6-3 with TRBJ2-7; 8 bases agree with TRBD2. Germline V gives CDR1 MNHEY, CDR2 SVGEGT. Trimming at V came to 6 bases and at J to 3 bases, leaving 7 bases not matched to a gene. This CDR3 is 14 amino acids long. The chain's CDR3 is CASSYPGGNYEQYF. The CDR3 DNA is TGTGCCAGCAGCTACCCGGGAGGGAACTACGAGCAGTACTTC.

This clonotype has a count of ten or more. The chain recombines TRBV2 with TRBJ1-6; D is unclear. The germline V gene encodes CDR1 SNHLY and CDR2 FYNNEI. This CDR3 has 14 residues. V shed 6 bases and J shed 8 bases, with 14 bases lying between them. The CDR3 is CASSTPGVYSPLHF. CDR3 in DNA: TGTGCCAGCAGCACGCCCGGGGTCTATTCACCCCTCCACTTT.

This clonotype was detected ten times or more. This chain joins TRBV7-2 and TRBJ1-1; D not certain. V lost 6 bases and J 11 bases, leaving 16 bases between the germline ends. This CDR3 has 12 amino acids. Looked up from germline, CDR1 is SGHTA and CDR2 is FQGNSA. The CDR3 DNA reads TGTGCCAGCAGATATGGGCGCGAGGAGGCTTTCTTT. This codes for CASRYGREEAFF.

This clonotype was counted many times. The chain employs TRBV12-3 or TRBV12-4 and TRBJ1-5; 7 nucleotides line up with TRBD1. V lost 4 bases, J lost 0 bases, and 12 bases stayed unmatched. The CDR3 spans 18 residues. The CDR3 loop reads CASSYTLTGSRSNQPQHF. The DNA for the CDR3 is TGTGCCAGCAGTTATACCTTGACAGGGTCACGTAGCAATCAGCCCCAGCATTTT.

V gene TRBV7-3 combines with J gene TRBJ2-3, with TRBD2 matching over 10 bases. Germline CDR1 SGHTA, CDR2 FQGTGA. J gave up 2 bases and V 4 bases, and 3 bases lay outside the gene matches. The CDR3 is made up of 15 amino acids. The CDR3 DNA reads as TGTGCCAGCAGCTCAAGCGGGGGGGACACAGATACGCAGTATTTT. Translation gives CASSSSGGDTDTQYF.